These 5 T cell receptor beta chains came from one sample sequenced in a study of cytomegalovirus exposure and HLA in healthy donors. Clones were sequenced by immunoSEQ multiplex PCR, and TCRdb holds only the in-frame ones, with some missing. The sample consists of approximately 170,000 clones, around four fifths of them appearing once. The source material was PBMCs. The receptors originated from a man aged 25-40 years in good health and CMV-seropositive.

The chain combines TRBV14 with TRBJ1-1; 12 bases are shared with TRBD1. The germline V gene encodes CDR1 SGHDN and CDR2 FVKESK. V lost 1 base, J lost 11 bases, and 5 bases stayed unmatched. The CDR3 is 14 amino acids. The CDR3 region is CASSQVGQGAWAFF. CDR3 bases: TGTGCCAGCAGCCAAGTGGGACAGGGGGCATGGGCTTTCTTT.

This chain joins TRBV4-1 and TRBJ2-1, with 11 bases that match TRBD2. CDR1 is MGHRA and CDR2 is YSYEKL in the germline V gene. J gave up 7 bases and V 4 bases, and 12 bases lay outside the gene matches. CDR3 length: 17 amino acids. Here the CDR3 reads CASSRGGLAVLGNEQFF. The CDR3 bases are TGCGCCAGCAGCCGCGGGGGACTAGCGGTCCTTGGGAATGAGCAGTTCTTC.

The chain links TRBV4-3 to TRBJ1-1; tentatively, D is TRBD1 (5 bases). Trimming pared 6 bases from V and 4 bases from J, leaving 15 bases between. This CDR3 is 14 amino acids long. Germline V gene lookup returns CDR1 LGHNA and CDR2 YSLEER. This CDR3 is CASRPEGLGTEAFF. DNA of the CDR3: TGCGCCAGCAGACCGGAGGGGCTAGGCACTGAAGCTTTCTTT.

The gene calls are TRBV2 and TRBJ1-1, with a possible D match to TRBD1 (6 bases). V dropped 3 bases and J dropped 3 bases, with 14 bases sitting between them. Germline lookup yields CDR1 SNHLY and CDR2 FYNNEI. This CDR3 has 15 amino acids. In DNA form, the CDR3 reads TGTGCCAGCAGTGACGGCGGTTCAGGGGACACTGAAGCTTTCTTT. Amino acid sequence: CASSDGGSGDTEAFF.

This clone was picked up a small number of times. The CDR3 nucleotides read TGTGCCAGCAGCTTAGCGGGGGGACTAGCGGTTCCCGAGCAGTACTTC. Its protein is CASSLAGGLAVPEQYF. The chain has TRBV7-6 and TRBJ2-7; 11 nucleotides agree with TRBD2. The germline CDR1 and CDR2 sequences are SGHVS and FNYEAQ. The CDR3 sequence is 16 residues long. After removal of 0 bases from V and 6 bases from J, the junction contained 7 bases not matched to a gene. The variable domain in full, with the rest retrieved from reference TRBV7-6 and TRBJ2-7, is GAGVSQSPRYKVTKRGQDVALRCDPISGHVSLYWYRQALGQGPEFLTYFNYEAQQDKSGLPNDRFSAERPEGSISTLTIQRTEQRDSAMYRCASSLAGGLAVPEQYFGPGTRLTVT.